This TCR beta chain was found in a study of T cell responses to AZD1222 COVID-19 vaccine. Notes on the study in general: Females outnumbered males among donors, who were mostly white British; clonal diversity was possibly underestimated.

Trimming left V 7 bases short and J 2 bases short, with 10 bases between. CDR3 length equals 12 residues. The germline V gene encodes CDR1 SQVTM and CDR2 ANQGSEA. Sequencing was performed with immunoSEQ multiplex PCR; in TCRdb, only in-frame clones are kept and a portion is missing. Of approximately 120,000 clones in the sample, approximately 90% were seen once. About this clone: The antigen remains unidentified.

This TCR derives from an adult in good health. This chain joins TRBV29-1 and TRBJ2-3; no clear D gene. Sequences were derived from peripheral blood, sampled on day 0 of AZD1222 vaccination. CDR3 bases: TGCAGCGAACACTTAGCCACAGATACGCAGTATTTT. It codes for CSEHLATDTQYF.